This T cell receptor beta chain comes out of a study of T cells in Graves' hyperthyroidism and ophthalmopathy. Looking at the study overall: At initial diagnosis, before any treatment had begun, peripheral blood was obtained.

Study findings and constraints: Among thyroid clonotypes expanded above 0.001, most also appeared in blood.

RNA transcripts yielded amplified TCR beta CDR3 regions. The HTBI primer set drove a first-round RT-PCR of the TCR CDR3. TCRdb fed the multiplex PCR reads into MiXCR, producing one record per CDR3 protein. The sample includes under 700,000 distinct CDR3 sequences, 16% of them seen just once. A patient was excluded if there was uncontrolled infection, other autoimmune disease, pregnancy or lactation. There are many counts of this clonotype. The antigen is undetermined. V was cut by 2 bases and J by 8 bases, with 9 bases left in between. The CDR3 consists of 12 residues. The chain carries TRBV12-3 or TRBV12-4 and TRBJ1-2; the D gene is possibly TRBD1 (5 bases). Specimen: blood. The TCR sequence derives from a woman aged 18-30 years with Graves' hyperthyroidism. The CDR3 loop reads CASSLKGAGYTF. The CDR3 coding sequence is TGTGCCAGCAGTTTAAAAGGGGCGGGCTACACCTTC.